These 21 T cell receptor beta chains originate from one sample sequenced in a study of graft-versus-host responses after intestinal transplantation. TCRdb's table, derived via immunoSEQ multiplex PCR, lists solely in-frame clones and lacks some. The sample consists of 9,800 or so clones, about four fifths of them appearing once. Graft tissue processing released intraepithelial and lamina propria lymphocytes. The sample here was ileum tissue, taken less than 550 days after intestinal transplant. The receptors come from a human patient who received an intestinal transplant, so some T cells may come from the graft donor.

J is TRBJ1-2 and V is TRBV7-2, with D possibly being TRBD1 (5 bases). The CDR3 is 13 residues long. CDR1 is SGHTA and CDR2 is FQGNSA in the germline V gene. The ends were cut back, 2 bases at V and 5 bases at J, with 9 bases in the middle. The CDR3 loop is CASSLQGRYGYTF. The CDR3 bases are TGTGCCAGCAGCTTACAGGGTCGGTATGGCTACACCTTC.

This chain uses TRBV15 with TRBJ2-7; D not resolved. The closer fit of TRBJ2-5 to the DNA end suggests the J call may be wrong. CDR1 and CDR2 from the germline V gene are LNHNV and YYDKDF (reference sequence). The CDR3 is 15 amino acids. CDR3: CATSRDSSYQETQYF. The CDR3 DNA follows: TGTGCCACCAGCAGAGATTCCTCGTACCAAGAGACCCAGTACTTC.

This clone has a single count. V and J are TRBV5-8 and TRBJ2-5; D remains ambiguous. The J call may not be correct, given that the DNA end is closer to TRBJ2-7. This CDR3 is built from 16 residues. The germline gives CDR1 SGHTS, CDR2 YDEGEE. CDR3 loop: CASRPRSDLWAYEQYF. CDR3 sequence (DNA): TGTGCCAGCAGACCAAGGTCGGACCTCTGGGCCTACGAGCAGTACTTC.

The chain is built from TRBV5-1 and TRBJ1-5; the match to TRBD1 covers 7 bases. V gave up 1 base and J gave up 4 bases; unmatched junction bases: 5. The CDR3 is 15 residues long. Germline loops: CDR1 SGHRS, CDR2 YFSETQ. Here the CDR3 DNA reads TGCGCCAGCAGCTTGACAGGGGATCCTAATCAGCCCCAGCATTTT. This codes for CASSLTGDPNQPQHF.

The CDR3 region is CASSYSGRGDNEQFF. In DNA, the CDR3 is TGTGCCAGCAGTTACTCGGGACGGGGCGACAATGAGCAGTTCTTC. The chain combines TRBV6-5 with TRBJ2-1; D possibly matches TRBD1 or TRBD2 (5 bases each). The CDR3 loop spans 15 amino acids. V lost 0 bases and J 5 bases, leaving 11 bases between the germline ends. Germline-derived CDR1 and CDR2 are MNHEY and SVGAGI.

The CDR3 region is CASSDNNYGYTF. The CDR3 nucleotides read TGCGCCAGCAGTGACAATAACTATGGCTACACCTTC. V is TRBV10-2 and J is TRBJ1-2; D is undetermined. CDR3 length: 12 residues. Germline lookup yields CDR1 WSHSY and CDR2 SAAADI. V dropped 3 bases and J dropped 1 base, with 3 bases sitting between them.

The chain carries TRBV30 and TRBJ1-1; D not certain. CDR3 length equals 13 residues. The germline CDR1 and CDR2 sequences are GTSNPN and SVGIG (reference sequence). V dropped 3 bases and J dropped 5 bases, with 13 bases sitting between them. CDR3 sequence (DNA): TGTGCCTGGAGCCGATCCCAAAGTACTGAAGCTTTCTTT. Translation gives CAWSRSQSTEAFF.

This clone has only a few counts. The rearrangement uses TRBV9 and TRBJ2-7, with D possibly matching TRBD1 (6 bases). Trimming pared 5 bases from V and 2 bases from J, leaving 17 bases between. The CDR3 runs 15 residues. CDR1 and CDR2 from the germline V gene are SGDLS and YYNGEE. The DNA of the CDR3 is TGTGCCAGCAGGGCCCTGACAGGTAATCCCTACGAGCAGTACTTC. Protein product: CASRALTGNPYEQYF.

This clone was seen once. The chain has TRBV5-1 and TRBJ1-2, with 11 nucleotides matching TRBD1. The germline V gene encodes CDR1 SGHRS and CDR2 YFSETQ. The CDR3 has 13 amino acids. V shed 4 bases, J shed 7 bases, and the junction held 3 bases outside the gene matches. The CDR3 loop reads CASSPGQGAGYTF. The CDR3 coding sequence is TGCGCCAGCAGCCCCGGACAGGGGGCTGGCTACACCTTC.

The chain combines TRBV4-1 with TRBJ1-3; TRBD1 agrees at 7 bases. Germline lookup yields CDR1 MGHRA and CDR2 YSYEKL. The CDR3 has 15 amino acids. V was pared by 4 bases and J by 2 bases, with 5 bases of the junction left unmatched. This CDR3 is CASSPQGLPGNTIYF. CDR3 bases: TGCGCCAGCAGCCCACAGGGGCTGCCTGGAAACACCATATATTTT.

A word on this clone: Germline is not matched at one junction end, which may reflect a read error. The chain combines TRBV27 with TRBJ2-3; 10 bases line up with TRBD1. Per germline, CDR1 MNHEY and CDR2 SMNVEV (reference sequence). The CDR3 consists of 15 residues. This CDR3 is CASSSPGQGIRYAVF. DNA for the CDR3: TGTGCCAGCAGTTCCCCGGGACAGGGGATCAGATACGCAGTATTT.

V gene TRBV9 combines with J gene TRBJ2-3; D may correspond to TRBD1 or TRBD2 (7 bases each). This CDR3 region has 16 residues. Germline V gene sequence: CDR1 SGDLS, CDR2 YYNGEE. Trimming pared 4 bases from V and 7 bases from J, leaving 22 bases between. The CDR3 nucleotides are TGTGCCAGCAGCCCGGAAGGGGGAGGGGGCCGCCATACGCAGTATTTT. Protein product: CASSPEGGGGRHTQYF.

J is TRBJ1-1 and V is TRBV4-1; 7 bases are shared with TRBD1. The J segment lost 4 bases and the V segment lost 4 bases, leaving 9 bases of the junction unmatched. CDR3 length equals 15 residues. CDR1 and CDR2 from the germline V gene are MGHRA and YSYEKL. In DNA form, the CDR3 reads TGCGCCAGCAGCCTCAAGGGCACAGGGGCCACTGAAGCTTTCTTT. This translates into CASSLKGTGATEAFF.

The rearrangement links TRBV11-2 to TRBJ2-5, with D unresolved. The DNA matches TRBJ2-7 better at its end, which makes the J call doubtful. Germline values: CDR1 SGHAT, CDR2 FQNNGV. This CDR3 has 14 residues. The CDR3 nucleotides are TGTGCCAGCAGCAGCTTGCGTGGCCCCTACGAGCAGTACTTC. Encoded protein: CASSSLRGPYEQYF.

This clone has just a few counts. The chain combines TRBV28 with TRBJ1-2; D perhaps matches TRBD1 (6 bases). This CDR3 is built from 14 residues. Germline V gives CDR1 MDHEN, CDR2 SYDVKM. V was cut by 2 bases and J by 3 bases, with 10 bases left in between. CDR3 coding DNA: TGTGCCAGCAGTTTACGGGGGGCCTACTATGGCTACACCTTC. It codes for CASSLRGAYYGYTF.

V usage is TRBV10-2 and J usage is TRBJ1-5; D ambiguous. The V end was cut by 2 bases, the J end by 2 bases, with 22 bases between. The CDR3 extends over 19 amino acids. Germline assignment: CDR1 WSHSY and CDR2 SAAADI. The CDR3: CASSERESAGGWRNQPQHF. In DNA form, the CDR3 reads TGCGCCAGCAGTGAGAGGGAGTCGGCTGGAGGATGGCGCAATCAGCCCCAGCATTTT.

The chain recombines TRBV5-1 with TRBJ1-1; no definite D call. Trimming took 1 base from V and 0 from J, leaving 4 bases between them. This CDR3 is built from 13 residues. Germline CDR1 and CDR2: SGHRS and YFSETQ. This CDR3 reads CASSLTVNTEAFF. CDR3 nucleotides: TGCGCCAGCAGCTTGACAGTGAACACTGAAGCTTTCTTT.

In this sample, this clone turned up a few times. This rearrangement joins TRBV14 to TRBJ1-3, with D hard to call. The V end lost 1 base, the J end lost 2 bases, and 6 bases lay between the germline ends. This CDR3 spans 14 amino acids. CDR1 and CDR2 from the germline V gene are SGHDN and FVKESK. CDR3 sequence reads: CASSQGHPGNTIYF. The CDR3 DNA reads as TGTGCCAGCAGCCAAGGGCATCCTGGAAACACCATATATTTT.

J is TRBJ2-2 and V is TRBV6-1; perhaps TRBD1 as D (6 bases). Germline CDR1 is MNHNS and CDR2 is SASEGT. Trimming stripped 4 bases from V and 0 bases from J, with 6 bases between. The CDR3 totals 14 residues. This CDR3 is CASSGDTNTGELFF. CDR3 DNA sequence: TGTGCCAGCAGTGGGGACACGAACACCGGGGAGCTGTTTTTT.

This chain links TRBV7-4 with TRBJ2-2; no clear D. Trimming removed 4 bases at V and 4 bases at J, with 19 bases between. The CDR3 has 17 amino acids. Germline CDR1 is SGHVT and CDR2 is SQSDAQ. In nucleotides, the CDR3 is TGTGCCAGCAGCTCCCCTAGAGAAGGCCTCTTCACCGGGGAGCTGTTTTTT. Translated, it gives CASSSPREGLFTGELFF.

The chain carries TRBV19 and TRBJ1-2; D gene uncertain. The CDR3 length is 13 residues. The V gene lost 3 bases and the J gene lost 5 bases, with 10 bases spanning the gap. Germline V gene sequence: CDR1 LNHDA, CDR2 SQIVND (reference sequence). CDR3 in DNA: TGTGCCAGTAGTATGGCAGAAGTATATGGCTACACCTTC. This sequence encodes CASSMAEVYGYTF.